This T cell receptor (beta chain) was captured in a study of post-analysis software for immune sequencing data. A note on this clonotype: One end of the junction is discordant with germline, which a read error may explain.

Unique molecular identifiers featured in each of the TCR beta cDNA libraries. TCRdb re-analysed the PCR reads in MiXCR, keeping a single row per CDR3 protein. The sample holds hundreds of thousands of distinct CDR3 sequences, just under 30% seen once. Source material: blood. This clonotype was sampled from a girl aged 5 to 17 with multiple sclerosis.

The CDR3 protein is CASSGSTNSFEQYF. CDR3 nucleotides: TGTGCCAGCAGCGGCTCCACAAACTCCTTCGAGCAGTACTTC. V gene TRBV9 combines with J gene TRBJ2-7; D uncertain. CDR1 and CDR2 from the germline V gene are SGDLS and YYNGEE. The CDR3 contains 14 residues. The complete variable domain, with remaining parts taken from reference TRBV9 and TRBJ2-7, reads DSGVTQTPKHLITATGQRVTLRCSPRSGDLSVYWYQQSLDQGLQFLIQYYNGEERAKGNILERFSAQQFPDLHSELNLSSLELGDSALYFCASSGSTNSFEQYFGPGTRLTVT.